The subject of this entry is one TCR beta chain. Clones were read by immunoSEQ multiplex PCR, and TCRdb kept only the in-frame ones, dropping some. The table has under 450,000 clones, around 88% seen once; the top ten hold over 9.5%. The data belong to a study of blood T cell repertoires in COVID-19. Study context: Sites across the United States, Italy and Spain contributed samples from acute and convalescent COVID-19.

This receptor was obtained from a woman aged 45-65 years with COVID-19, enrolled during active disease. Input material: peripheral blood.

The CDR3 DNA sequence: TGTGCTAGTGGTTTGGTATTACAGGAGAGCACTGAAGCTTTCTTT. As protein: CASGLVLQESTEAFF. The rearrangement uses TRBV12-5 and TRBJ1-1, with D possibly being TRBD1 (5 bases). The germline V gene has CDR1 LGHNT and CDR2 FRNRAP. V dropped 0 bases and J dropped 4 bases, with 12 bases sitting between them. The CDR3 has 15 amino acids. Together with reference TRBV12-5 and TRBJ1-1, the CDR3 gives the full variable domain: DARVTQTPRHKVTEMGQEVTMRCQPILGHNTVFWYRQTMMQGLELLAYFRNRAPLDDSGMPKDRFSAEMPDATLATLKIQPSEPRDSAVYFCASGLVLQESTEAFFGQGTRLTVV.